The clone carrying this TCR beta chain has only one observation. Its antigen is undetermined. The data are from a study of cytomegalovirus exposure and HLA in healthy donors. Across the whole study: Out of a few hundred genotyped donors, roughly 80% belonged to the Caucasian-associated ancestry cluster.

Amplification used 60 Vbeta primers and 13 Jbeta primers. TCRdb's table, derived via immunoSEQ multiplex PCR, lists solely in-frame clones and lacks some. The sample lists 90,000 to 130,000 clones, over 60% seen once, with roughly an eighth in the top ten. Study-wide points: Clonal expansion, a later analysis showed, was greater in HLA-associated TCR beta chains than in equally common others.

V was clipped by 0 bases and J by 0 bases, with 10 bases between them. The CDR3 runs to 15 residues. CDR1 is SGHRS and CDR2 is YFSETQ in the germline V gene. The gene calls are TRBV5-1 and TRBJ2-7; D gene unclear. The sequenced material came from PBMCs. The sequence was obtained from a man between 25 and 39 years old in good health and CMV-seropositive. This CDR3 is CASSLAGEYSYEQYF. In DNA form, the CDR3 reads TGCGCCAGCAGCTTGGCCGGTGAATACTCCTACGAGCAGTACTTC.